The rows below give T cell receptor beta chains drawn from one sample of a study of T-cell reconstitution after alpha-beta-depleted transplantation in children. MiXCR, applied by TCRdb to the PCR reads, yields one record per CDR3 protein. The sample records some 400,000 distinct CDR3 sequences, around 20% being singletons. This specimen was PBMCs from the stem cell graft donor, taken from the stem cell graft. The receptors were sampled from a human donor who donated a stem cell graft to a child with acute myeloid leukemia. Both conserved end residues are part of each CDR3. The D gene is left open where the match is weak. Clone size, where shown, is once, few, many, or a class for clones that have expanded.

V gene	clone size	D gene	CDR3 length	J gene	CDR3 DNA	CDR3 protein
TRBV27	.	TRBD2	16	TRBJ2-1	TGTGCCAGCAGTTTAGGCCTAGCGGGATTCTACAATGAGCAGTTCTTC	CASSLGLAGFYNEQFF
TRBV12-3/TRBV12-4	.	.	12	TRBJ2-2	TGTGCCAGCAGGTCCGCCACCGGGGAGCTGTTTTTT	CASRSATGELFF
TRBV7-8	few	TRBD2	17	TRBJ2-3	TGTGCCAGCAGCTTCCTAGCGGGAGGGCCATTGGCAGATACGCAGTATTTT	CASSFLAGGPLADTQYF
TRBV20-1	few	TRBD2	16	TRBJ2-5	TGCAGTGCTACAAACCGGGACGGGAGGGCCGAAGAGACCCAGTACTTC	CSATNRDGRAEETQYF
TRBV24-1	.	.	15	TRBJ1-1	TGTGCCACCAGTGATTCACAGGGATTGAGCACTGAAGCTTTCTTT	CATSDSQGLSTEAFF
TRBV28	.	TRBD2	16	TRBJ2-5	TGTGCCAGCAGTTCCTCCGGGCTAGCGGGATTGGAGACCCAGTACTTC	CASSSSGLAGLETQYF
TRBV20-1	many	.	13	TRBJ1-5	TGCAGTGCTAATGGGGGGGGTAATCAGCCCCAGCATTTT	CSANGGGNQPQHF
TRBV25-1	many	.	14	TRBJ2-5	TGTGCCAGCAGTGGTCCAGGGGCGCAAGAGACCCAGTACTTC	CASSGPGAQETQYF
TRBV5-1	.	.	14	TRBJ1-1	TGCGCCAGCAGCTTGGACAGCACTAACACTGAAGCTTTCTTT	CASSLDSTNTEAFF
TRBV10-3	many	TRBD2	18	TRBJ2-3	TGTGCCATCAGTCCTAGACTAGCGGGAGGTTTCAGCACAGATACGCAGTATTTT	CAISPRLAGGFSTDTQYF
TRBV3-1	.	.	15	TRBJ1-5	TGTGCCAGCAGCCGAAGTGGGGGGTCGGTGGCGCCCCAGCATTTT	CASSRSGGSVAPQHF